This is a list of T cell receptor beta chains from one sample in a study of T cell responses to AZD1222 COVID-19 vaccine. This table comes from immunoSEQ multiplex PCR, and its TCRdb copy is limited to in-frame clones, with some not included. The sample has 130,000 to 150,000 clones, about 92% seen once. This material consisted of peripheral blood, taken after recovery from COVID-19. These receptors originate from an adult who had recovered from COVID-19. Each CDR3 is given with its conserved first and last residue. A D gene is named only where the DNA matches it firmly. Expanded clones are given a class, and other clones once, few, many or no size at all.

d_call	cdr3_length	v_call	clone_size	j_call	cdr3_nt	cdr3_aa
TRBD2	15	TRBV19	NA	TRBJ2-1	TGTGCCAGTAGTATAGGACTAGCGGCGGGAAATGAGCAGTTCTTC	CASSIGLAAGNEQFF
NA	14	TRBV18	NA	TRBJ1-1	TGTGCCAGCTCACCAGGGCAGATGAACACTGAAGCTTTCTTT	CASSPGQMNTEAFF
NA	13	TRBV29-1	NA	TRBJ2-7	TGCAGCGTTGGTTACGGGAGTATCAACGAGCAGTACTTC	CSVGYGSINEQYF
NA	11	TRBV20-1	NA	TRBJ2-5	TGCAGTGCTAGGTCCCAAGAGACCCAGTACTTC	CSARSQETQYF
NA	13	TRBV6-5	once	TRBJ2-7	TGTGCCAGCAGTTACTCCAGTACTAGCGAGCAGTACTTC	CASSYSSTSEQYF
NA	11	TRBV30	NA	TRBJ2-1	TGTGGAGGGGGAGGTTACGATGAGCAGTTCTTC	CGGGGYDEQFF
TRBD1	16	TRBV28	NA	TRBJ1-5	TGTGCCAGCAGTCTACCGGGACAGGGCCTCAATCAGCCCCAGCATTTT	CASSLPGQGLNQPQHF
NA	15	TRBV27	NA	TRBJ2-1	TGTGCCAGCAGTCTTACTTCCGGACCCTACAATGAGCAGTTCTTC	CASSLTSGPYNEQFF
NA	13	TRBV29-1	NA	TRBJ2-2	TGCAGCGTAGTAGGCCCCACGGACGGGGAGCTGTTTTTT	CSVVGPTDGELFF
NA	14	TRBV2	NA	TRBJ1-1	TGTGCCAGCAGTGAGGGGGGAGTGAACACTGAAGCTTTCTTT	CASSEGGVNTEAFF
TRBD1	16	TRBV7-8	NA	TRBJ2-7	TGTGCCAGCAGCTTCCCTGCGACAGGGATAACCTACGAGCAGTACTTC	CASSFPATGITYEQYF
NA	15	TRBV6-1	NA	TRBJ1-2	TGTGCCAGCAGTGAATTAACAGGCCCTAACTATGGCTACACCTTC	CASSELTGPNYGYTF
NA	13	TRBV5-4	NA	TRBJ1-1	TGTGCCAGCAGCTTCAGCAGACACACTGAAGCTTTCTTT	CASSFSRHTEAFF
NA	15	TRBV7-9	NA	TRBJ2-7	TGTGCCAGCAACCTATACACTGAGCCTCTCTACGAGCAGTACTTC	CASNLYTEPLYEQYF
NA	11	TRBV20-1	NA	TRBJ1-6	TGCAGTGCTAGTTACCCGGCACCCCTCCACTTT	CSASYPAPLHF
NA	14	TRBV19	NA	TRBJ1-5	TGTGCCAGTAGTATCTGGGTTAGCAATCAGCCCCAGCATTTT	CASSIWVSNQPQHF
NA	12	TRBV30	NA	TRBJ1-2	TGTGCCTGCAACGATAAAGGGCTTGGCTACACCTTC	CACNDKGLGYTF
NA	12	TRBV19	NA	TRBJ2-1	TGTGCCAGTAGTAGCAGGGTTAATGAGCAGTTCTTC	CASSSRVNEQFF
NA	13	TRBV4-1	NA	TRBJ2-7	TGCGCCAGCAGCCAAGTACTAGAGGGCGAGCAGTACTTC	CASSQVLEGEQYF
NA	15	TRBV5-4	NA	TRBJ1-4	TGTGCCAGCACCCTTTATCCCGTCGGAAATGAAAAACTGTTTTTT	CASTLYPVGNEKLFF
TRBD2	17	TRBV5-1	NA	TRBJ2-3	TGCGCCAGCAGCTTGGCCCTCACTAGCGGGAGTGGGGATACGCAGTATTTT	CASSLALTSGSGDTQYF
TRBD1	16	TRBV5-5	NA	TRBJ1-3	TGTGCCAGCAGCTTATCTCAGGGGGCGCTGGGAAACACCATATATTTT	CASSLSQGALGNTIYF
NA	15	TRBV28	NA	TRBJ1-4	TGTGCCAGCAGCAGGACGGCAGCAACTAATGAAAAACTGTTTTTT	CASSRTAATNEKLFF
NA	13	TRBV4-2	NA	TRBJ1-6	TGTGCCAGCAGCCAAGGACGCGCTTCACCCCTCCACTTT	CASSQGRASPLHF
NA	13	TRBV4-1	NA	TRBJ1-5	TGCGCCAGCAGCCATTCCATCCATCAGCCCCAGCATTTT	CASSHSIHQPQHF
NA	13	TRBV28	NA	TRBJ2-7	TGTGCCAGCAGTTTCTCCCAGGGAACCGAGCAGTACTTC	CASSFSQGTEQYF
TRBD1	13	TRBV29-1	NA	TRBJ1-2	TGCAGCGTCGCGACAGGGGGCGGCTATGGCTACACCTTC	CSVATGGGYGYTF
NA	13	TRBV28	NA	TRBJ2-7	TGTGCCAGCAGGATTACAGGGAATTACGAGCAGTACTTC	CASRITGNYEQYF
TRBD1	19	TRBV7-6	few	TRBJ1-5	TGTGCCAGCAGCCCAGGTCCGGGACAGGGTCTTTATAGCAATCAGCCCCAGCATTTT	CASSPGPGQGLYSNQPQHF
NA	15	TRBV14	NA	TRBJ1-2	TGTGCCAGCAGCCTCAGAACCAGGGATAACTATGGCTACACCTTC	CASSLRTRDNYGYTF
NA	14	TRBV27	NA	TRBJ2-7	TGTGCCAGCAGCCCGGGACTCGGCTCCTACGAGCAGTACTTC	CASSPGLGSYEQYF
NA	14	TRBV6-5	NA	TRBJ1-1	TGTGCCAGCAGCGGTAGGGTCTGGGACACTGAAGCTTTCTTT	CASSGRVWDTEAFF
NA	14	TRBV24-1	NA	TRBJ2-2	TGTGCCACCACTAGTACAGAGCACACCGGGGAGCTGTTTTTT	CATTSTEHTGELFF
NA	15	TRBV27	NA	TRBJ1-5	TGTGCCAGCAGGCAGGGAGTCAATAGCAATCAGCCCCAGCATTTT	CASRQGVNSNQPQHF
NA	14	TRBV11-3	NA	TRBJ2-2	TGTGCCAGCAGCTTAGGAGGGAACACCGGGGAGCTGTTTTTT	CASSLGGNTGELFF
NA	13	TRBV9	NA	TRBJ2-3	TGTGCCAGCAGCCCCTCGCAGAGAGATACGCAGTATTTT	CASSPSQRDTQYF
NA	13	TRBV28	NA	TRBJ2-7	TGTGCCAGCAGACTACAGAACGCCTACGAGCAGTACTTC	CASRLQNAYEQYF
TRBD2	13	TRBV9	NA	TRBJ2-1	TGTGCCAGCAGCCGGGGGGCCTACAATGAGCAGTTCTTC	CASSRGAYNEQFF
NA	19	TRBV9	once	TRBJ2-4	TGTGCCAGCAGCCCCCCTAGTATGGGGGGCGCCGGCGCCAAAAACATTCAGTACTTC	CASSPPSMGGAGAKNIQYF
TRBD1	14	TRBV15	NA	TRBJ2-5	TGTGCCACCAGCAGTTGGGACAGCCAAGAGACCCAGTACTTC	CATSSWDSQETQYF